A single sample gave rise to the 23 T cell receptor beta chains below, sequenced in a study of glioma-infiltrating T cells after dendritic cell vaccination. Regarding time point: after dendritic cell vaccination, including at tumor progression/relapse. Sequencing was performed with immunoSEQ multiplex PCR; in TCRdb, only in-frame clones are kept and a portion is missing. The data show 100,000 or so clones, 90% seen once. The sequenced sample was blood, obtained after dendritic cell vaccination. These receptors were obtained from a human donor with glioblastoma.

The V gene is TRBV13, the J gene TRBJ1-5; 10 bases agree with TRBD1. Germline V gene sequence: CDR1 PRHDT, CDR2 FYEKMQ (reference sequence). V lost 4 bases, J lost 0 bases, and 12 bases stayed unmatched. The CDR3 contains 19 residues. The CDR3 spells CASSSGSGTGAFSNQPQHF. CDR3 coding DNA: TGTGCCAGCAGCTCGGGGAGCGGGACAGGGGCCTTTAGCAATCAGCCCCAGCATTTT.

The genes are TRBV6-6 and TRBJ1-2; 8 nucleotides align to TRBD1. Germline assignment: CDR1 MNHNY and CDR2 SVGAGI (reference sequence). J gave up 3 bases and V 6 bases, and 6 bases lay outside the gene matches. The CDR3 is made up of 14 amino acids. This CDR3 reads CASRLTGVDYGYTF. The CDR3, as DNA: TGTGCCAGCAGACTGACAGGGGTGGACTATGGCTACACCTTC.

This rearrangement joins TRBV7-3 to TRBJ1-5, with D unresolved. The V end lost 5 bases, the J end lost 6 bases, and 11 bases lay between the germline ends. The CDR3 runs 13 residues. Germline V gene data show CDR1 as SGHTA and CDR2 as FQGTGA. CDR3 region: CASSEGGSQPQHF. CDR3 in DNA: TGTGCCAGCAGCGAGGGAGGGTCTCAGCCCCAGCATTTT.

V gene TRBV18 combines with J gene TRBJ2-2, with 8 bases aligning to TRBD1. Germline lookup yields CDR1 KGHSH and CDR2 LQKENI. This CDR3 is 16 amino acids long. Losses at the gene ends were 5 bases for V and 3 bases for J; bases not matched to a gene: 8. The CDR3: CASSASGQGYTGELFF. CDR3 sequence (DNA): TGTGCCAGCTCAGCCTCAGGACAGGGCTACACCGGGGAGCTGTTTTTT.

This chain links TRBV10-3 with TRBJ1-5, with D maybe TRBD1 (6 bases). The V end lost 3 bases, the J end lost 4 bases, and 13 bases lay between the germline ends. This CDR3 is 15 amino acids long. Germline V gene sequence: CDR1 ENHRY, CDR2 SYGVKD. The CDR3 sequence is CAISDRGRGNQPQHF. In DNA form, the CDR3 reads TGTGCCATCAGTGACAGGGGACGAGGAAATCAGCCCCAGCATTTT.

In the case of this clone: An end of the junction does not agree with germline; a read error may underlie this. This sequence joins TRBV5-1 and TRBJ2-2; weak D call: TRBD2 (6 bases). The CDR3 totals 18 residues. Looked up from germline, CDR1 is SGHRS and CDR2 is YFSETQ. CDR3 nucleotide sequence: TGCGCCAGCAGCTTGGTCGGTTTGGGGGGTACGAACACCGGGGGGCTGTTTTTT. Translated: CASSLVGLGGTNTGGLFF.

This clone was recorded only once. The chain joins TRBV2 to TRBJ1-5; the D gene is possibly TRBD1 (6 bases). Germline lookup yields CDR1 SNHLY and CDR2 FYNNEI. This CDR3 comprises 18 residues. V was pared by 1 base and J by 0 bases, with 16 bases between. CDR3 bases: TGTGCCAGCAGTGAAGAGGGACATCAGAGTTATAGCAATCAGCCCCAGCATTTT. Translation: CASSEEGHQSYSNQPQHF.

This clone was seen a single time. The chain employs TRBV9 and TRBJ2-7; 7 bases line up with TRBD1. Trimming removed 2 bases from V and 2 bases from J; junction bases left unmatched: 7. The CDR3 is 15 residues long. CDR1 is SGDLS and CDR2 is YYNGEE in the germline V gene. CDR3 sequence: CASSVGVRGPYEQYF. The CDR3, as DNA: TGTGCCAGCAGCGTCGGCGTTAGGGGGCCCTACGAGCAGTACTTC.

The V and J genes are TRBV7-9 and TRBJ2-1; D gene unclear. Trimming left V 5 bases short and J 9 bases short, with 11 bases between. The CDR3 extends over 12 amino acids. Germline CDR1 is SEHNR and CDR2 is FQNEAQ (reference sequence). CDR3 bases: TGTGCCAGCAGCCTGTCTGGCCCTGAGCAGTTCTTC. This codes for CASSLSGPEQFF.

The chain joins TRBV5-1 to TRBJ2-7, with 10 nucleotides matching TRBD1. The CDR3 runs 14 residues. V gave up 3 bases and J gave up 3 bases; unmatched junction bases: 3. CDR1 SGHRS and CDR2 YFSETQ come from the germline V gene. CDR3 bases: TGCGCCAGCAGCTCGACAGGGGGCAACTACGAGCAGTACTTC. The encoded protein is CASSSTGGNYEQYF.

The V call is TRBV7-2, the J call TRBJ1-6; D possibly corresponds to TRBD1 (6 bases). The CDR3 totals 15 residues. CDR1 and CDR2 (germline): SGHTA, FQGNSA. Trimming removed 1 base at V and 9 bases at J, with 13 bases between. CDR3 residues: CASSLVAGAASPLHF. The CDR3 nucleotides read TGTGCCAGCAGCTTAGTCGCAGGGGCAGCTTCACCCCTCCACTTT.

The rearrangement links TRBV19 to TRBJ2-5, with 9 bases matching TRBD2. The length of the CDR3 is 14 residues. The ends lost 5 bases at V and 2 bases at J; junction bases unmatched: 3. Germline V CDR1 and CDR2: LNHDA, SQIVND (reference sequence). CDR3 loop: CASSGGRAQETQYF. CDR3 coding DNA: TGTGCCAGTAGTGGCGGGAGGGCTCAAGAGACCCAGTACTTC.

This clone was observed a single time. The genes are TRBV7-6 and TRBJ1-5; 9 nucleotides agree with TRBD1. Germline V gives CDR1 SGHVS, CDR2 FNYEAQ. This CDR3 spans 16 amino acids. With V trimmed by 5 bases and J by 4 bases, 9 bases remained unmatched. The CDR3 loop is CASSTPRDRENQPQHF. The CDR3 DNA reads TGTGCCAGCAGCACCCCCCGGGACAGGGAAAATCAGCCCCAGCATTTT.

J is TRBJ2-1 and V is TRBV5-1; a possible D gene is TRBD1 (6 bases). The germline V and J ends were trimmed by 2 bases and 6 bases, with 15 bases remaining between them. There are 15 residues in the CDR3. Germline CDR1 reads SGHRS; CDR2 reads YFSETQ. The CDR3 DNA is TGCGCCAGCAGCTTAGCACAGGGAAGTGTCAATGAGCAGTTCTTC. This gives the protein CASSLAQGSVNEQFF.

V gene TRBV6-5 combines with J gene TRBJ2-5, with no clear D. The J call may be mistaken, given a closer DNA end match to TRBJ2-7. The V gene's germline CDR1 is MNHEY and CDR2 SVGAGI. The CDR3 consists of 12 residues. The CDR3, as DNA: TGTGCCAGCAGGTCCTCCCTCTACGAGCAGTACTTC. Its protein product is CASRSSLYEQYF.

This chain connects TRBV9 to TRBJ2-2; possibly TRBD2 for D (6 bases). Looked up from germline, CDR1 is SGDLS and CDR2 is YYNGEE. The CDR3 is 14 residues long. Trimming pared 4 bases from V and 5 bases from J, leaving 12 bases between. CDR3 protein: CASSLQGGTGELFF. CDR3 nucleotides: TGTGCCAGCAGCCTTCAAGGAGGGACCGGGGAGCTGTTTTTT.

This chain uses TRBV5-4 with TRBJ2-1; 9 bases align to TRBD2. Germline loops: CDR1 SGHNT, CDR2 YYREEE (reference sequence). The CDR3 has 17 residues. The V and J ends lost 1 base and 2 bases, in that order; junction bases with no gene match: 7. The CDR3 DNA reads as TGTGCCAGCAGCTTGTCTGCGGGGGGGACTGCCTACAATGAGCAGTTCTTC. This encodes CASSLSAGGTAYNEQFF.

Note on this clone: The junction departs from germline at one end; a sequencing error may be responsible. The V and J genes are TRBV5-6 and TRBJ1-1; D is possibly TRBD1 (5 bases). This CDR3 is built from 19 residues. Germline assignment: CDR1 SGHDT and CDR2 YYEEEE. CDR3 nucleotides: TGTGCCAGCCAACCCTACAGGTCAGGAGCATTTTGGGTGAATACTGAAGCTTTCTTT. Translated, it gives CASQPYRSGAFWVNTEAFF.

The CDR3 bases are TGTGCCAGCAGCTACCCGGACAGGGCGTCCGGGGAGCTGTTTTTT. Its translation: CASSYPDRASGELFF. The gene calls are TRBV5-4 and TRBJ2-2; 8 bases are shared with TRBD1. CDR3 length: 15 amino acids. Unmatched junction bases numbered 7, after V lost 3 bases and J lost 6 bases. Germline V CDR1 and CDR2: SGHNT, YYREEE (reference sequence).

A single count supports this clone. CDR3 loop: CASSPFRDGGTEAFF. For the CDR3, the DNA is TGTGCCAGCTCCCCCTTCAGGGACGGGGGCACTGAAGCTTTCTTT. This chain links TRBV18 with TRBJ1-1, with D tentatively TRBD1 (5 bases). CDR3 length equals 15 residues. Per germline, CDR1 KGHSH and CDR2 LQKENI. V lost 6 bases to trimming and J lost 4 bases, with 18 bases between them.

The genes are TRBV27 and TRBJ2-7; 11 bases map to TRBD1. The ends lost 3 bases at V and 2 bases at J; junction bases unmatched: 3. This CDR3 has 15 residues. CDR1 is MNHEY and CDR2 is SMNVEV in the germline V gene (reference sequence). Here the CDR3 DNA reads TGTGCCAGCAGTTTCGGACAGGGGGCGGCCTACGAGCAGTACTTC. Encoded protein: CASSFGQGAAYEQYF.

CDR3: CASRGVSNQPQHF. CDR3 DNA sequence: TGTGCCAGTAGAGGGGTTAGCAATCAGCCCCAGCATTTT. The rearrangement links TRBV19 to TRBJ1-5; possibly TRBD1 for D (5 bases). Trimming took off 6 bases at V and 0 bases at J, with 6 bases between the two ends. Germline CDR1 is LNHDA and CDR2 is SQIVND (reference sequence). The CDR3 runs 13 residues.

In nucleotides, the CDR3 is TGCAGCGTTGAATATACTGTGAACACTGAAGCTTTCTTT. This gives the protein CSVEYTVNTEAFF. The V gene is TRBV29-1, the J gene TRBJ1-1; D is undetermined. CDR1 and CDR2 (germline): SQVTM, ANQGSEA. Between the trimmed V and J ends, which lost 2 bases and 0 bases, there was a span of 7 bases. CDR3 length equals 13 residues.